These 3 T cell receptor beta chains share one sample of origin, sequenced in a study of T cell responses to AZD1222 COVID-19 vaccine. The method was immunoSEQ multiplex PCR; TCRdb's version includes in-frame clones alone and lacks a portion of them. In the table there are some 83,000 clones, 70% to 90% of which are singletons. This sample comprised peripheral blood, obtained on day 0 of AZD1222 vaccination. All receptors come from an adult in good health.

The V gene is TRBV4-3, the J gene TRBJ1-1; D ambiguous. V gave up 0 bases and J gave up 1 base, with 9 bases separating them. The CDR3 is 15 residues long. Looked up from germline, CDR1 is LGHNA and CDR2 is YSLEER. CDR3 DNA sequence: TGCGCCAGCAGCCAAGACCGGAGGGCGAACACTGAAGCTTTCTTT. This gives the protein CASSQDRRANTEAFF.

The chain recombines TRBV5-8 with TRBJ1-5; 9 nucleotides line up with TRBD1. The CDR3 length is 18 residues. V shed 6 bases, J shed 2 bases, and the junction held 15 bases outside the gene matches. CDR1 SGHTS and CDR2 YDEGEE come from the germline V gene. This CDR3 is CASTRRGTGSYGNQPQHF. In DNA, the CDR3 is TGTGCCAGCACCCGAAGGGGGACAGGGTCATACGGCAATCAGCCCCAGCATTTT.

This rearrangement joins TRBV3-1 (or the pseudogene TRBV3-2) to TRBJ2-7, with 12 bases aligning to TRBD2. This CDR3 is built from 15 residues. Trimming took 3 bases from V and 2 from J; bases not matched to a gene: 2. Per the germline V gene, CDR1 is LGHDT and CDR2 is YNNKEL (reference sequence). The CDR3 region is CASSHLAGGAYEQYF. The CDR3 bases are TGTGCCAGCAGCCACCTAGCGGGGGGGGCCTACGAGCAGTACTTC.